This T cell receptor beta chain is from a study of blood T cell repertoires in COVID-19 (dated by TCRdb to about 2020). Regarding the research as a whole: Samples covering the acute and convalescent phases of COVID-19 were provided by collaborators in the United States, Italy and Spain. The material from the prospective study consisted of cDNA or gDNA derived from T cells, B-cell-depleted T cells, or PBMCs. The dataset comprised deeply sampled blood TCRbeta repertoires from subjects exposed to, actively infected with, or recovered from COVID-19. The repertoires were made available in a free public database intended to serve as a resource for research on the immune response to SARS-CoV-2. The samples were drawn from the first 160 participants of the ongoing ImmuneRACE study and from some 1,300 subjects provided by 6 global collaborators. The sample metadata nearly always contained a de-identified subject ID, COVID-19 status, age in years and sex. Where HLA class I and class II types were available, the types were taken from metadata supplied by the sample provider, not from assay-based typing.

Trimmed from V: 4 bases; trimmed from J: 7 bases; junction bases lacking a gene match: 7. CDR1 and CDR2, per the germline V gene, are SGHDT and YYEEEE. Inclusive of the bounding cysteine and phenylalanine, the CDR3 is 15 residues long. Only CDR3 DNA remains: 45 bases, in frame from the first base. Samples from volunteer blood donors who had recovered from COVID-19 were contributed by a second Seattle source. Whole blood was collected in K2EDTA tubes by collaborating institutions according to the institutions' own protocols. Collaborator samples were shipped for TCRbeta analysis as frozen whole blood, isolated PBMCs, or DNA extracted from either sample type. TCRbeta CDR3 regions were amplified from genomic DNA using the immunoSEQ Assay, a bias-controlled multiplex PCR. Under the source paper's analysis protocol: The number of nucleated cells in each sample was estimated from the amplification of reference gene primers within the assay. Sequence reads were collapsed and filtered to measure the absolute abundance of every unique TCRbeta CDR3 rearrangement. For each sample, productive Simpson clonality was calculated as the square root of Simpson's diversity index over productive rearrangements. TCRdb stores this immuneACCESS table with in-frame sequences only. Part of the clones is absent; in the studies checked, under half of the shortfall reflects unresolved V genes, and no reason is known for the rest. V, J and clone size were drawn from that table, and D and trimming were deduced from the DNA. Here the sample has 190,000 or so clones; 80% to 90% occur a single time. Roughly 0.9% of the sample rests with the top ten.

For this clone: The antigen it recognizes is unknown. Base qualities are not at hand, and no much larger clone is one base apart.

Results and caveats for the whole study, not just this receptor: The quantity of clinical and demographic metadata differed by source and by participant and was supplied without curation.

The TCR originated in a woman younger than 30 who had recovered from COVID-19. Sample: peripheral blood. The chain uses TRBV5-6 and TRBJ1-6, and 8 junctional nucleotides match TRBD1. The CDR3 sequence is CASSPPGGENSPLHF. The DNA sequence follows: TGTGCCAGCAGCCCGCCAGGGGGCGAAAATTCACCCCTCCACTTT.